The clone carrying this T cell receptor (beta chain) was seen just once. Its matching antigen is unknown. The entry originates in a study of T cell responses to AZD1222 COVID-19 vaccine. Study findings and constraints: Spike was spanned by vaccine-associated CD4 TCRs, which were dominant at 160-218 and 743-854. It should be noted that donors were predominantly white British and more often female, and clonal diversity was possibly underestimated.

The CDR3 loop spans 11 amino acids. Between the trimmed V and J ends, which lost 2 bases and 9 bases, there was a span of 7 bases. Germline CDR1 and CDR2: MNHNS and SASEGT. TCRdb's table, derived via immunoSEQ multiplex PCR, lists solely in-frame clones and lacks some. In the table there are around 70,000 clones, 87% of which are singletons. The source is an adult who received the AZD1222 COVID-19 vaccine. This rearrangement joins TRBV6-1 to TRBJ1-1; no reliable D call. The sequencing used peripheral blood, collected 28 days after the second AZD1222 dose. CDR3: CASSEWEKAFF. The CDR3 DNA reads TGTGCCAGCAGTGAATGGGAGAAAGCTTTCTTT.